The next 32 T cell receptor beta chains were all read from a single sample in a study of shared clonotypes between healthy human individuals. The repertoire was sequenced with immunoSEQ multiplex PCR; TCRdb's copy has only in-frame clones and lacks some. The sample contains fewer than 1.6 million clones, less than 99% of which appear only once. Material: naive CD4+ T cells sorted from blood. Documented subset: CD45RA+ positively selected. The receptors were gathered from a man aged 25 to 45 in good health.

This sequence joins TRBV6-5 and TRBJ2-7, with 11 nucleotides matching TRBD2. This CDR3 contains 16 residues. Germline CDR1 reads MNHEY; CDR2 reads SVGAGI. The J segment lost 5 bases and the V segment lost 0 bases, leaving 6 bases of the junction unmatched. Here the CDR3 reads CASSYSQLAGAHEQYF. In nucleotides, the CDR3 is TGTGCCAGCAGTTACTCGCAACTAGCGGGAGCCCACGAGCAGTACTTC.

The V and J genes are TRBV14 and TRBJ2-7; 8 positions agree with TRBD1. The CDR3 consists of 15 residues. Germline loops: CDR1 SGHDN, CDR2 FVKESK. The ends lost 4 bases at V and 4 bases at J; junction bases unmatched: 9. The CDR3: CASSPGTGASYEQYF. Written as DNA, the CDR3 is TGTGCCAGCAGCCCCGGGACAGGAGCCTCTTACGAGCAGTACTTC.

A single count supports this clone. The chain links TRBV7-6 to TRBJ2-5; 7 bases are a match to TRBD1. This CDR3 comprises 16 residues. V gave up 5 bases and J gave up 1 base; unmatched junction bases: 10. CDR1 and CDR2 (germline): SGHVS, FNYEAQ. The CDR3 is CASSGRQQGIQETQYF. The CDR3 DNA sequence: TGTGCCAGCAGCGGAAGGCAACAGGGGATCCAAGAGACCCAGTACTTC.

The gene calls are TRBV4-3 and TRBJ2-5, with 12 bases identical to TRBD2. CDR3 length equals 17 residues. CDR1 is LGHNA and CDR2 is YSLEER in the germline V gene. V dropped 2 bases and J dropped 5; count of bases not matched to a gene: 9. The CDR3: CASSQRSLAGGGETQYF. DNA of the CDR3: TGCGCCAGCAGCCAAAGAAGCCTAGCGGGAGGGGGGGAGACCCAGTACTTC.

The rearrangement links TRBV18 to TRBJ2-3; 10 bases align to TRBD2. Germline-derived CDR1 and CDR2 are KGHSH and LQKENI. The CDR3 runs 17 residues. Trimming cost V 0 bases and J 2 bases; bases outside gene matches: 5. The CDR3 DNA sequence: TGTGCCAGCTCACCACCCAAGCGGGAGGGAACCACAGATACGCAGTATTTT. Its protein product is CASSPPKREGTTDTQYF.

The CDR3 protein is CASSLEGLGYEQYF. Here the CDR3 DNA reads TGCGCCAGCAGCTTGGAGGGGCTGGGGTACGAGCAGTACTTC. This chain links TRBV5-1 with TRBJ2-7; D is possibly TRBD1 (5 bases). Per germline, CDR1 SGHRS and CDR2 YFSETQ. V lost 0 bases to trimming and J lost 4 bases, with 11 bases between them. CDR3 length: 14 amino acids.

The chain uses TRBV25-1 and TRBJ1-1; D is ambiguous. Trimming pared 4 bases from V and 1 base from J, leaving 7 bases between. The germline CDR1 and CDR2 sequences are MGHDK and SYGVNS. The CDR3 spans 13 residues. The CDR3 loop is CASSGPGNTEAFF. DNA of the CDR3: TGTGCCAGCAGTGGCCCCGGGAACACTGAAGCTTTCTTT.

The gene calls are TRBV19 and TRBJ1-3, with TRBD1 matching 8 bases. The CDR3 sequence is 15 residues long. Germline-derived CDR1 and CDR2 are LNHDA and SQIVND (reference sequence). J was trimmed by 0 bases and V by 10 bases; bases with no gene match: 8. This CDR3 is CATIGTGFSGNTIYF. Written as DNA, the CDR3 is TGTGCCACTATCGGGACAGGTTTCTCTGGAAACACCATATATTTT. The entire variable domain, with the rest obtained from reference TRBV19 and TRBJ1-3, is as follows: DGGITQSPKYLFRKEGQNVTLSCEQNLNHDAMYWYRQDPGQGLRLIYYSQIVNDFQKGDIAEGYSVSREKKESFPLTVTSAQKNPTAFYLCATIGTGFSGNTIYFGEGSWLTVV.

The chain joins TRBV7-3 to TRBJ2-7; D unresolved. This CDR3 comprises 13 residues. The germline V gene encodes CDR1 SGHTA and CDR2 FQGTGA. V lost 3 bases and J lost 0, with 6 bases in between. CDR3 bases: TGTGCCAGCAGCTTGGCTGGCTCCTACGAGCAGTACTTC. This sequence encodes CASSLAGSYEQYF.

J is TRBJ2-1 and V is TRBV5-1, with D perhaps assigned TRBD1 or TRBD2 (6 bases each). The CDR3 has 16 amino acids. The V gene lost 3 bases and the J gene lost 2 bases, with 15 bases spanning the gap. Germline values: CDR1 SGHRS, CDR2 YFSETQ. The CDR3 here is CASSYARGPPYNEQFF. CDR3 in DNA: TGCGCCAGCAGCTACGCCCGGGGGCCCCCCTACAATGAGCAGTTCTTC.

V usage is TRBV5-1 and J usage is TRBJ1-4; the match to TRBD1 covers 9 bases. The CDR3 extends over 17 amino acids. The germline V gene has CDR1 SGHRS and CDR2 YFSETQ. Unmatched junction bases numbered 8, after V lost 1 base and J lost 4 bases. CDR3 coding DNA: TGCGCCAGCAGCTTGCTCCCCGGGACAGGGCTTAATGAAAAACTGTTTTTT. It yields the protein CASSLLPGTGLNEKLFF.

Points on this clone: This CDR3 is also generated by other DNA sequences in the sample. The rearrangement uses TRBV11-3 and TRBJ2-5; TRBD1 agrees at 7 bases. The CDR3 runs 13 residues. The V gene's germline CDR1 is SGHNT and CDR2 YENEEA. V dropped 1 base and J dropped 5; count of bases not matched to a gene: 1. Here the CDR3 DNA reads TGTGCCAGCAGCTTAGTCAGGGGGGAGACCCAGTACTTC. This codes for CASSLVRGETQYF.

The V and J genes are TRBV7-6 and TRBJ2-5, with no clear D. V was cut by 1 base and J by 1 base, with 7 bases left in between. Germline lookup yields CDR1 SGHVS and CDR2 FNYEAQ. This CDR3 is built from 14 residues. As DNA, the CDR3 is TGTGCCAGCAGCTTAGGGGCCTTCCAAGAGACCCAGTACTTC. It encodes CASSLGAFQETQYF.

The rearrangement uses TRBV4-3 and TRBJ2-6; a weak D match, TRBD1 (6 bases). This CDR3 is built from 17 residues. CDR1 is LGHNA, CDR2 YSLEER, per germline. Trimming cost V 1 base and J 0 bases, with 10 bases left between them. CDR3 nucleotide sequence: TGCGCCAGCAGCCAAGGACAGGTTTCCTCTGGGGCCAACGTCCTGACTTTC. Its translation is CASSQGQVSSGANVLTF.

The chain recombines TRBV5-4 with TRBJ2-1, with TRBD2 matching 7 bases. The CDR3 runs to 15 residues. Germline CDR1 reads SGHNT; CDR2 reads YYREEE (reference sequence). Trimming cost V 1 base and J 5 bases; bases outside gene matches: 6. The CDR3 sequence is CASSLSLADNNEQFF. CDR3 nucleotide sequence: TGTGCCAGCAGCTTGAGCCTAGCGGATAACAATGAGCAGTTCTTC. The whole variable domain, remainder taken from reference TRBV5-4 and TRBJ2-1, is ETGVTQSPTHLIKTRGQQVTLRCSSQSGHNTVSWYQQALGQGPQFIFQYYREEENGRGNFPPRFSGLQFPNYSSELNVNALELDDSALYLCASSLSLADNNEQFFGPGTRLTVL.

The chain uses TRBV7-9 and TRBJ2-7, with TRBD2 identical over 9 bases. The CDR3 covers 15 residues. V shed 3 bases, J shed 2 bases, and the junction held 5 bases outside the gene matches. Looked up from germline, CDR1 is SEHNR and CDR2 is FQNEAQ (reference sequence). CDR3 coding DNA: TGTGCCAGCAGCTTCGGACTAGCGCAGACCTACGAGCAGTACTTC. Its translation is CASSFGLAQTYEQYF.

This clone was counted once. The CDR3: CASSHKGRAYEQYF. CDR3 DNA sequence: TGTGCCAGCTCACATAAGGGAAGGGCCTACGAGCAGTACTTC. J is TRBJ2-7 and V is TRBV18, with D unclear. The V end lost 4 bases, the J end lost 2 bases, and 12 bases lay between the germline ends. This CDR3 is 14 amino acids long. CDR1 and CDR2 from the germline V gene are KGHSH and LQKENI.

The chain has TRBV9 and TRBJ1-1, with D maybe TRBD1 (6 bases). CDR3 length: 15 residues. Per the germline V gene, CDR1 is SGDLS and CDR2 is YYNGEE. The germline V and J ends were trimmed by 3 bases and 1 base, with 13 bases remaining between them. CDR3 nucleotide sequence: TGTGCCAGCAGCGCCCTGCAGGGGTGGAACACTGAAGCTTTCTTT. It codes for CASSALQGWNTEAFF.

The V call is TRBV6-6, the J call TRBJ2-1, with D uncertain. This CDR3 contains 15 residues. V was pared by 6 bases and J by 5 bases, with 17 bases between. Germline loops: CDR1 MNHNY, CDR2 SVGAGI (reference sequence). CDR3 in amino acids: CASSPTTAGNNEQFF. CDR3 DNA: TGTGCCAGCAGCCCTACCACGGCCGGCAACAATGAGCAGTTCTTC.

The rearrangement links TRBV12-5 to TRBJ1-2; 7 bases agree with TRBD1. Per the germline V gene, CDR1 is LGHNT and CDR2 is FRNRAP. V dropped 5 bases and J dropped 2; count of bases not matched to a gene: 5. The CDR3 loop spans 14 amino acids. The chain's CDR3 is CASGSRDSNYGYTF. CDR3 in DNA: TGTGCTAGTGGTAGCCGGGACAGCAACTATGGCTACACCTTC.

The DNA for the CDR3 is TGTGCCAGCAGCTTAGAGACCAGGGGGCAAGAGACCCAGTACTTC. This gives the protein CASSLETRGQETQYF. The rearrangement uses TRBV11-2 and TRBJ2-5; 7 bases are shared with TRBD1. Germline V lookup: CDR1 SGHAT, CDR2 FQNNGV. The J segment lost 2 bases and the V segment lost 0 bases, leaving 3 bases of the junction unmatched. The CDR3 has 15 residues.

The chain has TRBV29-1 and TRBJ1-1; 9 bases align to TRBD1. The CDR3 length is 17 residues. Losses at the gene ends were 1 base for V and 0 bases for J; bases not matched to a gene: 9. Per the germline V gene, CDR1 is SQVTM and CDR2 is ANQGSEA. The CDR3 loop is CSVEGGQGLTMNTEAFF. In DNA, the CDR3 is TGCAGCGTTGAAGGGGGACAGGGATTGACCATGAACACTGAAGCTTTCTTT.

The V and J genes are TRBV2 and TRBJ1-5; D uncertain. V shed 3 bases and J shed 6 bases, with 12 bases lying between them. The V gene's germline CDR1 is SNHLY and CDR2 FYNNEI. This CDR3 is 14 amino acids long. CDR3 sequence reads: CASSDFRSIQPQHF. The CDR3 DNA reads TGTGCCAGCAGTGATTTTCGGTCGATTCAGCCCCAGCATTTT.

The chain is built from TRBV5-4 and TRBJ2-2, with D tentatively TRBD2 (5 bases). Looked up from germline, CDR1 is SGHNT and CDR2 is YYREEE (reference sequence). The CDR3 has 16 residues. The V end lost 5 bases, the J end lost 2 bases, and 16 bases lay between the germline ends. CDR3 in amino acids: CASSSPETTNTGELFF. The CDR3 DNA sequence: TGTGCCAGCAGTTCTCCGGAGACTACAAACACCGGGGAGCTGTTTTTT.

V usage is TRBV11-3 and J usage is TRBJ2-1, with TRBD2 identical over 13 bases. From germline, CDR1 is SGHNT and CDR2 YENEEA. Germline trimming cut 5 bases from V and 9 bases from J; bases unmatched to any gene: 19. This CDR3 is 19 amino acids long. The CDR3 region is CASSQSQLGTSGTAGEQFF. In DNA form, the CDR3 reads TGTGCCAGCAGCCAAAGCCAGCTAGGGACTAGCGGGACGGCAGGTGAGCAGTTCTTC.

This clone was counted a single time. The chain joins TRBV11-2 to TRBJ2-2; a weak D match, TRBD2 (5 bases). Germline values: CDR1 SGHAT, CDR2 FQNNGV. The CDR3 loop spans 16 amino acids. Trimming left V 5 bases short and J 2 bases short, with 15 bases between. CDR3 sequence: CASSTDLARNTGELFF. The CDR3, as DNA: TGTGCCAGCAGCACCGACTTAGCGAGAAACACCGGGGAGCTGTTTTTT.

The chain links TRBV9 to TRBJ1-1, with a weak D call TRBD1 (5 bases). V lost 5 bases and J 0 bases, leaving 11 bases between the germline ends. The CDR3 consists of 14 residues. Germline CDR1 SGDLS, CDR2 YYNGEE. The CDR3 here is CASSKTRVNTEAFF. CDR3 DNA: TGTGCCAGCAGTAAAACCAGGGTGAACACTGAAGCTTTCTTT.

This clone was counted a single time. Other nucleotide sequences from this sample produce the same CDR3. The V gene is TRBV11-2, the J gene TRBJ2-3; D is tentatively TRBD1 or TRBD2 (6 bases each). The CDR3 is 15 residues long. Germline loops: CDR1 SGHAT, CDR2 FQNNGV. Deletions cut 2 bases from V and 0 bases from J, with 9 bases between. The CDR3 sequence is CASSLRGTSTDTQYF. CDR3 DNA sequence: TGTGCCAGCAGCTTAAGGGGGACTAGCACAGATACGCAGTATTTT.

A remark on this clone: The sample carries other DNA sequences with the same CDR3. The chain couples TRBV19 to TRBJ2-7; a possible D gene is TRBD2 (5 bases). Germline V gene lookup returns CDR1 LNHDA and CDR2 SQIVND (reference sequence). V gave up 0 bases and J gave up 3 bases, with 9 bases separating them. The CDR3 is 14 amino acids. The CDR3 is CASSIEPGNYEQYF. CDR3 DNA: TGTGCCAGTAGTATAGAACCGGGAAACTACGAGCAGTACTTC.

The V and J genes are TRBV29-1 and TRBJ2-7, with a tentative D call TRBD1 (5 bases). CDR1 and CDR2 from the germline V gene are SQVTM and ANQGSEA. CDR3 length: 12 residues. Between the trimmed V and J ends, which lost 4 bases and 6 bases, there was a span of 13 bases. CDR3 nucleotide sequence: TGCAGCGTTGCAACAGGTTCATCCGAGCAGTACTTC. It specifies CSVATGSSEQYF.

The J gene is TRBJ1-5, the V gene TRBV7-6; the D gene is possibly TRBD1 (6 bases). The germline V gene encodes CDR1 SGHVS and CDR2 FNYEAQ. The V and J ends lost 1 base and 5 bases respectively, with 6 bases between them. This CDR3 is 13 amino acids long. CDR3 in amino acids: CASSLDRDQPQHF. Written as DNA, the CDR3 is TGTGCCAGCAGCTTAGACAGGGATCAGCCCCAGCATTTT.

This clone was recorded once. This CDR3 is CAFTRWVGNTEAFF. The CDR3 region has the DNA TGTGCCTTCACGAGGTGGGTAGGGAACACTGAAGCTTTCTTT. The chain recombines TRBV30 with TRBJ1-1, with D hard to call. The CDR3 has 14 residues. CDR1 is GTSNPN and CDR2 is SVGIG in the germline V gene (reference sequence). The V and J ends lost 7 bases and 1 base respectively, with 16 bases between them.